Each of the 25 T cell receptor beta chains below was sequenced from the same sample in a study of technical replicates of blood from a few donors. Sequencing was performed with immunoSEQ multiplex PCR; in TCRdb, only in-frame clones are kept and a portion is missing. The sample consists of approximately 49,000 clones, about 94% of them appearing once. Sequenced material: PBMCs. The receptors were sampled from a human donor in good health. Some clones in this sample may be carry-over from other donors' samples.

This clone was counted between two and nine times. This rearrangement joins TRBV7-3 to TRBJ2-6; D might be TRBD2 (5 bases). Germline V gives CDR1 SGHTA, CDR2 FQGTGA. Trimming cost V 2 bases and J 2 bases, with 10 bases left between them. The length of the CDR3 is 16 residues. The CDR3: CASSLGPGAGANVLTF. The CDR3 nucleotides read TGTGCCAGCAGCTTAGGCCCCGGGGCTGGGGCCAACGTCCTGACTTTC.

This clone appeared a few times. V gene TRBV7-2 combines with J gene TRBJ2-5, with 7 bases that match TRBD1. Trimming at V came to 1 base and at J to 1 base, leaving 9 bases not matched to a gene. Germline assignment: CDR1 SGHTA and CDR2 FQGNSA. The CDR3 totals 17 residues. This CDR3 reads CASSLVFEGARQETQYF. The DNA for the CDR3 is TGTGCCAGCAGCTTAGTTTTCGAGGGGGCCCGCCAAGAGACCCAGTACTTC.

V gene TRBV5-4 combines with J gene TRBJ2-1, with D hard to call. Per the germline V gene, CDR1 is SGHNT and CDR2 is YYREEE (reference sequence). This CDR3 has 13 residues. V was shortened by 0 bases and J by 12 bases, with 13 bases between the two germline ends. The CDR3 DNA reads as TGTGCCAGCAGCTTGGCTCAACTCCAACGGCAGTTCTTC. This encodes CASSLAQLQRQFF. The whole variable domain, remainder taken from reference TRBV5-4 and TRBJ2-1, is ETGVTQSPTHLIKTRGQQVTLRCSSQSGHNTVSWYQQALGQGPQFIFQYYREEENGRGNFPPRFSGLQFPNYSSELNVNALELDDSALYLCASSLAQLQRQFFGPGTRLTVL.

V gene TRBV6-1 combines with J gene TRBJ2-7; D is ambiguous. V lost 1 base and J 0 bases, leaving 7 bases between the germline ends. The length of the CDR3 is 14 residues. Germline CDR1 and CDR2: MNHNS and SASEGT. CDR3 bases: TGTGCCAGCAGTGAAGGGGCAAACTCCTACGAGCAGTACTTC. The encoded protein is CASSEGANSYEQYF.

The rearrangement uses TRBV29-1 and TRBJ2-2; D is ambiguous. This CDR3 is 11 amino acids long. The V end lost 3 bases, the J end lost 7 bases, and 6 bases lay between the germline ends. Per the germline V gene, CDR1 is SQVTM and CDR2 is ANQGSEA. The CDR3 loop reads CSVESFGELFF. DNA of the CDR3: TGCAGCGTTGAGTCCTTCGGGGAGCTGTTTTTT.

The chain joins TRBV7-9 to TRBJ2-7; 11 positions match TRBD2. Germline lookup yields CDR1 SEHNR and CDR2 FQNEAQ (reference sequence). The length of the CDR3 is 16 residues. V shed 3 bases and J 5 bases; nucleotides not matched to a gene: 9. The CDR3: CASSFGSGRAVHEQYF. CDR3 DNA: TGTGCCAGCAGCTTCGGTAGCGGGAGGGCCGTTCACGAGCAGTACTTC.

This chain uses TRBV4-2 with TRBJ2-7; D perhaps matches TRBD1 (6 bases). The CDR3 runs 15 residues. The ends were cut back, 1 base at V and 7 bases at J, with 17 bases in the middle. Germline CDR1 LGHNA, CDR2 YNFKEQ. The CDR3 DNA is TGTGCCAGCAGCCAAGCTCCGGGACAACCGGGGGAGCAGTACTTC. As protein: CASSQAPGQPGEQYF.

This chain uses TRBV5-4 with TRBJ2-7; TRBD2 might be the D (6 bases). With 4 bases removed from V and 7 bases from J, the gap between germline ends came to 15 bases. The CDR3 is made up of 13 amino acids. The V gene's germline CDR1 is SGHNT and CDR2 YYREEE (reference sequence). CDR3 DNA sequence: TGTGCCAGCAGCCCTATTAGCAGCGGGGAGCAGTACTTC. This encodes CASSPISSGEQYF.

The CDR3 is CASSPQPSGSEQYF. DNA for the CDR3: TGTGCCAGCAGCCCGCAACCTAGCGGGAGCGAGCAGTACTTC. This rearrangement joins TRBV7-2 to TRBJ2-7, with 10 positions matching TRBD2. The length of the CDR3 is 14 residues. Germline trimming cut 5 bases from V and 6 bases from J; bases unmatched to any gene: 7. Germline CDR1 is SGHTA and CDR2 is FQGNSA.

The chain is built from TRBV14 and TRBJ2-1, with a tentative D call TRBD2 (6 bases). Germline V CDR1 and CDR2: SGHDN, FVKESK. The CDR3 extends over 13 amino acids. Trimming cost V 0 bases and J 10 bases, with 10 bases left between them. CDR3: CASSQDQAGEQFF. CDR3 in DNA: TGTGCCAGCAGCCAAGATCAGGCGGGGGAGCAGTTCTTC.

V usage is TRBV7-9 and J usage is TRBJ1-2, with 10 bases that match TRBD1. J gave up 8 bases and V 1 base, and 7 bases lay outside the gene matches. CDR3 length equals 15 residues. In germline, CDR1 is SEHNR, CDR2 FQNEAQ (reference sequence). Here the CDR3 reads CASSLGWGQGIGYTF. The CDR3 bases are TGTGCCAGCAGCTTAGGGTGGGGACAGGGGATCGGCTACACCTTC. Full variable domain (remainder filled in from reference TRBV7-9 and TRBJ1-2): DTGVSQNPRHKITKRGQNVTFRCDPISEHNRLYWYRQTLGQGPEFLTYFQNEAQLEKSRLLSDRFSAERPKGSFSTLEIQRTEQGDSAMYLCASSLGWGQGIGYTFGSGTRLTVV.

The chain carries TRBV30 and TRBJ1-2; 7 bases are a match to TRBD1. V was clipped by 5 bases and J by 2 bases; unmatched bases: 8. The CDR3 covers 14 residues. Germline V gives CDR1 GTSNPN, CDR2 SVGIG (reference sequence). CDR3 sequence reads: CAWGQGVVNYGYTF. Here the CDR3 DNA reads TGTGCCTGGGGCCAGGGGGTAGTGAACTATGGCTACACCTTC.

The V call is TRBV10-3, the J call TRBJ2-2, with a weak D call TRBD1 (6 bases). Trimming left V 4 bases short and J 4 bases short, with 13 bases between. Germline lookup yields CDR1 ENHRY and CDR2 SYGVKD. This CDR3 is 15 amino acids long. CDR3 amino acids: CAISARTVSTGELFF. In DNA, the CDR3 is TGTGCCATCAGTGCGAGGACAGTCTCCACCGGGGAGCTGTTTTTT.

V is TRBV19 and J is TRBJ1-1; tentative D call: TRBD1 (5 bases). Trimming left V 4 bases short and J 3 bases short, with 18 bases between. The CDR3 has 16 residues. From germline, CDR1 is LNHDA and CDR2 SQIVND (reference sequence). The DNA for the CDR3 is TGTGCCAGTAGTAAATGGTCAGGGCTTGTGGACACTGAAGCTTTCTTT. This sequence encodes CASSKWSGLVDTEAFF.

This clone was counted once. The chain combines TRBV7-2 with TRBJ2-3; 14 nucleotides align to TRBD2. V shed 3 bases, J shed 8 bases, and the junction held 7 bases outside the gene matches. Germline V gives CDR1 SGHTA, CDR2 FQGNSA. The CDR3 is 16 amino acids. Here the CDR3 DNA reads TGTGCCAGCAGCTTGGGAGGACTAGCGGGGGGTTTTACGCAGTATTTT. The encoded protein is CASSLGGLAGGFTQYF. The full variable domain, rest sourced from reference TRBV7-2 and TRBJ2-3, is GAGVSQSPSNKVTEKGKDVELRCDPISGHTALYWYRQSLGQGLEFLIYFQGNSAPDKSGLPSDRFSAERTGGSVSTLTIQRTQQEDSAVYLCASSLGGLAGGFTQYFGPGTRLTVL.

The chain joins TRBV7-6 to TRBJ1-3; a weak D match, TRBD1 (5 bases). Trimming pared 1 base from V and 0 bases from J, leaving 16 bases between. The germline gives CDR1 SGHVS, CDR2 FNYEAQ. CDR3 length: 18 amino acids. CDR3 residues: CASSLEAGTRYSGNTIYF. As DNA, the CDR3 is TGTGCCAGCAGCTTAGAGGCAGGGACTCGTTACTCTGGAAACACCATATATTTT.

This chain links TRBV6-1 with TRBJ1-5; D is undetermined. The germline CDR1 and CDR2 sequences are MNHNS and SASEGT. CDR3 size: 13 residues. Trimming pared 7 bases from V and 4 bases from J, leaving 11 bases between. The DNA for the CDR3 is TGTGCCAGCACTTTCCGGGTGAATCAGCCCCAGCATTTT. It is translated as CASTFRVNQPQHF.

The V call is TRBV5-6, the J call TRBJ1-1; 8 bases align to TRBD1. In germline, CDR1 is SGHDT, CDR2 YYEEEE. J was trimmed by 3 bases and V by 4 bases; bases with no gene match: 8. This CDR3 contains 15 residues. CDR3 in amino acids: CASSSRDRSYTEAFF. CDR3 DNA: TGTGCCAGCAGCAGTCGGGACAGGTCGTACACTGAAGCTTTCTTT. Together with reference TRBV5-6 and TRBJ1-1, the CDR3 gives the full variable domain: DAGVTQSPTHLIKTRGQQVTLRCSPKSGHDTVSWYQQALGQGPQFIFQYYEEEERQRGNFPDRFSGHQFPNYSSELNVNALLLGDSALYLCASSSRDRSYTEAFFGQGTRLTVV.

The chain is built from TRBV13 and TRBJ2-5, with D tentatively TRBD2 (6 bases). Germline loops: CDR1 PRHDT, CDR2 FYEKMQ (reference sequence). This CDR3 spans 13 amino acids. The V end was cut by 7 bases, the J end by 1 base, with 10 bases between. This CDR3 reads CASTLGGQETQYF. CDR3 coding DNA: TGTGCCAGCACCCTGGGGGGCCAAGAGACCCAGTACTTC. Using reference TRBV13 and TRBJ2-5 for the parts outside the CDR3, the full variable domain is AAGVIQSPRHLIKEKRETATLKCYPIPRHDTVYWYQQGPGQDPQFLISFYEKMQSDKGSIPDRFSAQQFSDYHSELNMSSLELGDSALYFCASTLGGQETQYFGPGTRLLVL.

This clone was seen just once. The chain has TRBV29-1 and TRBJ2-7, with D tentatively TRBD1 (6 bases). CDR1 and CDR2 from the germline V gene are SQVTM and ANQGSEA. Trimming took 3 bases from V and 4 from J, leaving 13 bases between them. The CDR3 runs to 13 residues. The CDR3 coding sequence is TGCAGCGTTGATTGGGGGCGAGGGTACGAGCAGTACTTC. Its protein product is CSVDWGRGYEQYF.

The rearrangement joins TRBV7-9 to TRBJ2-7; a weak D match, TRBD1 (6 bases). The CDR3 covers 12 residues. Germline values: CDR1 SEHNR, CDR2 FQNEAQ (reference sequence). V was cut by 1 base and J by 9 bases, with 10 bases left in between. CDR3 in DNA: TGTGCCAGCAGCTTAGGGGGGCAGCGGCAGTACTTC. It translates to CASSLGGQRQYF.

V usage is TRBV29-1 and J usage is TRBJ2-1, with a possible D match to TRBD2 (7 bases). Germline lookup yields CDR1 SQVTM and CDR2 ANQGSEA. The CDR3 covers 11 residues. In DNA form, the CDR3 reads TGCGGGATGGGGGGGGCGGAGGAGCAGTTCTTC. Amino acid sequence: CGMGGAEEQFF.

The table lists this clone with a count of one. The chain couples TRBV5-6 to TRBJ2-7; no clear D. With 0 bases removed from V and 6 bases from J, the gap between germline ends came to 4 bases. CDR1 SGHDT and CDR2 YYEEEE come from the germline V gene. The CDR3 loop spans 11 amino acids. The CDR3 loop reads CASSLASEQYF. The CDR3 DNA reads TGTGCCAGCAGCTTGGCTAGCGAGCAGTACTTC. Based on the CDR3 plus reference TRBV5-6 and TRBJ2-7, the full variable domain is DAGVTQSPTHLIKTRGQQVTLRCSPKSGHDTVSWYQQALGQGPQFIFQYYEEEERQRGNFPDRFSGHQFPNYSSELNVNALLLGDSALYLCASSLASEQYFGPGTRLTVT.

This chain links TRBV6-5 with TRBJ1-6; D ambiguous. The V gene's germline CDR1 is MNHEY and CDR2 SVGAGI. The V and J ends lost 2 bases and 10 bases respectively, with 6 bases between them. This CDR3 region has 12 residues. CDR3 amino acids: CASSYGGSPLHF. DNA of the CDR3: TGTGCCAGCAGTTACGGAGGGTCACCCCTCCACTTT.

The rearrangement links TRBV6-5 to TRBJ2-7; D perhaps matches TRBD1 (5 bases). The germline gives CDR1 MNHEY, CDR2 SVGAGI. V was cut by 0 bases and J by 0 bases, with 9 bases left in between. There are 15 residues in the CDR3. The CDR3 protein is CASSYSTEPSYEQYF. For the CDR3, the DNA is TGTGCCAGCAGTTACTCGACAGAGCCCTCCTACGAGCAGTACTTC.